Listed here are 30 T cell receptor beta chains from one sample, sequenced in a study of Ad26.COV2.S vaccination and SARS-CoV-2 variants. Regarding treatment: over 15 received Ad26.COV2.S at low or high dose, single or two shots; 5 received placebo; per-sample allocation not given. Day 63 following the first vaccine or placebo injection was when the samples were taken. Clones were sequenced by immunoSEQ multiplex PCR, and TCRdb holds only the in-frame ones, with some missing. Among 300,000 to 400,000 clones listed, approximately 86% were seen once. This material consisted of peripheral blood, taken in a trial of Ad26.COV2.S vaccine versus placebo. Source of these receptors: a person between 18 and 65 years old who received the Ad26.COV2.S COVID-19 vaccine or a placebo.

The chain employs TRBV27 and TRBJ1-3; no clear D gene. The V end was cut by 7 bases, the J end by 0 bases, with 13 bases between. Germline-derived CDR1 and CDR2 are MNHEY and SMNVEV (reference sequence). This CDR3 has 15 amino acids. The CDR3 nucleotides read TGTGCCAGCACCGCGGACTCAATCTCTGGAAACACCATATATTTT. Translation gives CASTADSISGNTIYF.

The CDR3 loop reads CASSYSRAGDTGELFF. Written as DNA, the CDR3 is TGTGCCAGCAGTTACTCGAGGGCAGGGGATACCGGGGAGCTGTTTTTT. The chain joins TRBV6-5 to TRBJ2-2, with a weak D call TRBD1 (6 bases). There are 16 residues in the CDR3. Trimming cost V 0 bases and J 5 bases, with 13 bases left between them. From germline, CDR1 is MNHEY and CDR2 SVGAGI.

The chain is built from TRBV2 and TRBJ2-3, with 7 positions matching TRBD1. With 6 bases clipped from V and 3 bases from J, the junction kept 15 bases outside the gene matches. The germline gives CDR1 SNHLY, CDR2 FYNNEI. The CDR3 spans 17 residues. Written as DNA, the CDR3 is TGTGCCAGCAGCAATGACAGGGTTTTAAGTAATACAGATACGCAGTATTTT. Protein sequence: CASSNDRVLSNTDTQYF.

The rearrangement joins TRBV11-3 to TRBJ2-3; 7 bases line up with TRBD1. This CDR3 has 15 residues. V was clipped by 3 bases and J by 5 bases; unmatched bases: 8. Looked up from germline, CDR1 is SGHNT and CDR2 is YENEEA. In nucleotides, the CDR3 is TGTGCCAGCAGCTTGGCCGGGACAGCCCGAGATACGCAGTATTTT. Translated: CASSLAGTARDTQYF.

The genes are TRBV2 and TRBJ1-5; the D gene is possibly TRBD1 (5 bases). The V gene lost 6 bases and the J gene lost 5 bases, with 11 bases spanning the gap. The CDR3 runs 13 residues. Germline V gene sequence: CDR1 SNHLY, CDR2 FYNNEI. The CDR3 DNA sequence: TGTGCCAGCAGATCCGTGGGGGATCAGCCCCAGCATTTT. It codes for CASRSVGDQPQHF.

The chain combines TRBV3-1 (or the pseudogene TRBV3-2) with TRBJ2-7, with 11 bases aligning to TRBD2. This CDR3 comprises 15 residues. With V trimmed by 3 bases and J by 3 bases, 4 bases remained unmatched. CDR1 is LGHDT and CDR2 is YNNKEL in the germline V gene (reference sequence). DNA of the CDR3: TGTGCCAGCAGCCAGATCACTAGCGGGGGCTACGAGCAGTACTTC. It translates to CASSQITSGGYEQYF.

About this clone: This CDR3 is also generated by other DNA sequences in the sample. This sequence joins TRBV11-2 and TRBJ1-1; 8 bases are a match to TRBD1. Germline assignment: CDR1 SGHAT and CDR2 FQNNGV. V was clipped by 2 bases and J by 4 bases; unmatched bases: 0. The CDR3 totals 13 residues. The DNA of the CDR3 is TGTGCCAGCAGCTTAACAGGGGGCACTGAAGCTTTCTTT. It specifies CASSLTGGTEAFF.

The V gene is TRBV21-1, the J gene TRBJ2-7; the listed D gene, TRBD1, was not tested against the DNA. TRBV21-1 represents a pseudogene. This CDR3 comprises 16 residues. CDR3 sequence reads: CASIVPRTGPSYEQYF. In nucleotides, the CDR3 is TGTGCCAGCATCGTACCTCGGACAGGACCCTCCTACGAGCAGTACTTC.

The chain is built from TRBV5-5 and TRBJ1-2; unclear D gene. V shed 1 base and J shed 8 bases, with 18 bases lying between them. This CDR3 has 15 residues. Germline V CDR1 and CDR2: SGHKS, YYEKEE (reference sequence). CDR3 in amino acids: CASSLSRSAAEGYTF. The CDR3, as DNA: TGTGCCAGCAGCTTGTCAAGGTCGGCGGCCGAAGGCTACACCTTC.

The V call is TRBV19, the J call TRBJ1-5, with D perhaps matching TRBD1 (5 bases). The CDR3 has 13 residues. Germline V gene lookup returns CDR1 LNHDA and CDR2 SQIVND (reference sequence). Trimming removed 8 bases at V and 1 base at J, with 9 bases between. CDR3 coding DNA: TGTGCCAGTGGAAGACAGAGCAATCAGCCCCAGCATTTT. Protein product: CASGRQSNQPQHF.

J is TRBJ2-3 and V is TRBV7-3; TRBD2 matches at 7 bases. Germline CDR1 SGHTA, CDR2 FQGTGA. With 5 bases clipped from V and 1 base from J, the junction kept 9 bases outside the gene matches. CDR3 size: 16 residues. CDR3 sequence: CASSPTVGGGTDTQYF. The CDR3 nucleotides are TGTGCCAGCAGCCCGACGGTGGGGGGGGGCACAGATACGCAGTATTTT.

CDR3 region: CASSSPRGSSMNTEAFF. The CDR3 nucleotides are TGCGCCAGCAGCTCCCCCAGGGGTAGCAGCATGAACACTGAAGCTTTCTTT. V gene TRBV5-1 combines with J gene TRBJ1-1, with D perhaps matching TRBD1 (6 bases). Germline V gene sequence: CDR1 SGHRS, CDR2 YFSETQ. The germline V and J ends were trimmed by 3 bases and 0 bases, with 18 bases remaining between them. The CDR3 totals 17 residues. Using reference TRBV5-1 and TRBJ1-1 for the parts outside the CDR3, the full variable domain is KAGVTQTPRYLIKTRGQQVTLSCSPISGHRSVSWYQQTPGQGLQFLFEYFSETQRNKGNFPGRFSGRQFSNSRSEMNVSTLELGDSALYLCASSSPRGSSMNTEAFFGQGTRLTVV.

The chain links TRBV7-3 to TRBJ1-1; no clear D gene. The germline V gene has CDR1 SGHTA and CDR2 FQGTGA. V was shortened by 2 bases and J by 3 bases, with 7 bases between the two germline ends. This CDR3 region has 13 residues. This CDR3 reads CASSLWEYTEAFF. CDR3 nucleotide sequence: TGTGCCAGCAGCTTATGGGAGTACACTGAAGCTTTCTTT.

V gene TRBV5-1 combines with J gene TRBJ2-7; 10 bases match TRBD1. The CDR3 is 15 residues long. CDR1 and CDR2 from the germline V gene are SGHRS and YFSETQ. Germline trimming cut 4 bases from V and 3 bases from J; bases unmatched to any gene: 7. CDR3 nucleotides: TGCGCCAGCAGCCCTAGGGACAGGGGTAGCTACGAGCAGTACTTC. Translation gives CASSPRDRGSYEQYF.

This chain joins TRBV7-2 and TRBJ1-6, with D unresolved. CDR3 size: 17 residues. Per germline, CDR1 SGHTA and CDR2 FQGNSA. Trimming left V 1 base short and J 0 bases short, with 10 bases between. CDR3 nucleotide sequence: TGTGCCAGCAGCTTAGGAGGCGGAAGCTCCTATAATTCACCCCTCCACTTT. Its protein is CASSLGGGSSYNSPLHF.

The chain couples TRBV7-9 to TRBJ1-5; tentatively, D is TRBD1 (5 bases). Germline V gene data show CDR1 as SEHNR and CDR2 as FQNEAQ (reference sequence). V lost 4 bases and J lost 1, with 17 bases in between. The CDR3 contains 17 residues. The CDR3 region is CASSSPTAGASNQPQHF. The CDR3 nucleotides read TGTGCCAGCAGCTCCCCTACAGCTGGGGCGAGCAATCAGCCCCAGCATTTT.

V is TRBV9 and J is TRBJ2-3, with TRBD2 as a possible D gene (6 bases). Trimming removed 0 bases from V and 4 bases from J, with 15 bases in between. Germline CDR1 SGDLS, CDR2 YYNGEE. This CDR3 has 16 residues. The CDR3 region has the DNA TGTGCCAGCAGCGTAGGAGCGGGTCTTAGGGCAGATACGCAGTATTTT. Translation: CASSVGAGLRADTQYF.

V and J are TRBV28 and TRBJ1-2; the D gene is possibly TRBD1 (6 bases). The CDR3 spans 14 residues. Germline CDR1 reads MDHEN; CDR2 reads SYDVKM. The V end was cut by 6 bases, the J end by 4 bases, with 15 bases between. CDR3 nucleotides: TGTGCCAGCAGACCTACAGGGAGGGTCTATGGCTACACCTTC. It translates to CASRPTGRVYGYTF.

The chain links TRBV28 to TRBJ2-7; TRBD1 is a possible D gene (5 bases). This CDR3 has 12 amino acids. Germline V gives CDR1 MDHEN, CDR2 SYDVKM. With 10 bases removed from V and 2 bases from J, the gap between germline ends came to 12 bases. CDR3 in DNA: TGTGCCACCAGAGCAGGGACCTACGAGCAGTACTTC. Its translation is CATRAGTYEQYF.

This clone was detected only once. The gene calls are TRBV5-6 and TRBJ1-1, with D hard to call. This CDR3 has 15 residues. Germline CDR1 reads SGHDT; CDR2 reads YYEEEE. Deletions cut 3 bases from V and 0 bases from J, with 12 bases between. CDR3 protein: CASSYPPGLNTEAFF. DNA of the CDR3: TGTGCCAGCAGCTATCCCCCCGGTCTGAACACTGAAGCTTTCTTT.

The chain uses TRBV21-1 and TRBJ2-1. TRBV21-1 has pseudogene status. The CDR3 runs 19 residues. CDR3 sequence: CASSTVAAALPLPDNEQFF. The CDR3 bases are TGTGCCAGCTCCACCGTGGCAGCCGCCCTACCACTCCCGGACAATGAGCAGTTCTTC.

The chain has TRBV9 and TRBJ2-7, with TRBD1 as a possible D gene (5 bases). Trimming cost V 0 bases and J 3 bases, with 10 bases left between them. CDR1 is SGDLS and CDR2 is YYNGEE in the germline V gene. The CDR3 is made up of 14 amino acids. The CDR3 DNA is TGTGCCAGCAGCGTAGGACAGACCCGCTACGAGCAGTACTTC. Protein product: CASSVGQTRYEQYF.

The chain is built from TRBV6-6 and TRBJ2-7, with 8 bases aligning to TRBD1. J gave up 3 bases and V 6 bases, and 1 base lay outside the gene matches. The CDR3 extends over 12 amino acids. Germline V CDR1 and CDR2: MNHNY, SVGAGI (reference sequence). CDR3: CASSGQGYEQYF. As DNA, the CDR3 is TGTGCCAGCAGCGGACAGGGCTACGAGCAGTACTTC.

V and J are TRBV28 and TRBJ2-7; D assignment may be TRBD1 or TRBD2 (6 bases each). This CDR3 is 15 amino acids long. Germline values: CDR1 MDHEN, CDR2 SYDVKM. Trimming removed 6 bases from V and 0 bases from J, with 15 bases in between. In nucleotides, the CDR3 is TGTGCCAGCAGCCGGGGGCCAACGCTCTCCTACGAGCAGTACTTC. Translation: CASSRGPTLSYEQYF.

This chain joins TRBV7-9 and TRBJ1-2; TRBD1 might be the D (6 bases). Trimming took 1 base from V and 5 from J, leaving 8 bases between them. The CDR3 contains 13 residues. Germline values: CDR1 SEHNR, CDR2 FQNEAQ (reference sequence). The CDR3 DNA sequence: TGTGCCAGCAGCTTAGAAGGACAGTATGGCTACACCTTC. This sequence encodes CASSLEGQYGYTF.

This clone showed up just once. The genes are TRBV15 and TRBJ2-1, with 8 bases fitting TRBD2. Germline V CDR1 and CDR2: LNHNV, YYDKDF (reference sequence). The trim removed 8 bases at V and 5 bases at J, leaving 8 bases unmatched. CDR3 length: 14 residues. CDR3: CATCQAGGNNEQFF. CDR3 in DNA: TGTGCCACCTGCCAGGCGGGGGGAAACAATGAGCAGTTCTTC.

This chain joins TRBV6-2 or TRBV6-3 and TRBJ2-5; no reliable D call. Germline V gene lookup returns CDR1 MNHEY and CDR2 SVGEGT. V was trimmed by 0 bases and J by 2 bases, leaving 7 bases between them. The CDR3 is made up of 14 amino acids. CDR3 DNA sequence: TGTGCCAGCAGTTACTCGGAGTTGCAAGAGACCCAGTACTTC. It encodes CASSYSELQETQYF.

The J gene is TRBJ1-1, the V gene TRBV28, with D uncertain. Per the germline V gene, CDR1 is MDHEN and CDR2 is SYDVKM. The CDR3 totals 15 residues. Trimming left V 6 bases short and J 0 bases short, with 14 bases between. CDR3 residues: CASSNQQLMNTEAFF. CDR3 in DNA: TGTGCCAGCAGCAATCAACAGCTCATGAACACTGAAGCTTTCTTT.

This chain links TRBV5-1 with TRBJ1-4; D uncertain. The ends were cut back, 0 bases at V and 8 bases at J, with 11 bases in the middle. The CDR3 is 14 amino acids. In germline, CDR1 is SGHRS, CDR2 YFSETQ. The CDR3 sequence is CASSLAEGGEKLFF. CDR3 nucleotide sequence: TGCGCCAGCAGCTTGGCAGAGGGTGGAGAAAAACTGTTTTTT.

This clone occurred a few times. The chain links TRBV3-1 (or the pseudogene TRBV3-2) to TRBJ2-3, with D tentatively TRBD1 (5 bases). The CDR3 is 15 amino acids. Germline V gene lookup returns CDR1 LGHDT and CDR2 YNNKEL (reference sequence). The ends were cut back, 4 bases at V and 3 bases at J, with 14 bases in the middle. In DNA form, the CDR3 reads TGTGCCAGCAGCCGTCCGGGTAAGGGGACAGATACGCAGTATTTT. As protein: CASSRPGKGTDTQYF.